The clone carrying this T cell receptor (beta chain) appeared many times. This entry belongs to a study of blood T cell repertoires in COVID-19. About the research overall: T cells, B-cell-depleted T cells, or PBMCs provided the cDNA or gDNA that served as material.

Authors' analysis steps: The authors estimated nucleated cell counts from reference gene primer amplification. Sequencing used immunoSEQ multiplex PCR; TCRdb keeps in-frame clones, though not all of them. V and J calls and clone size are those listed in that table; D and trimming were worked out from the DNA. This sample carries tens of thousands of clones, 70% to 80% of them seen once, and the ten largest clones take approximately 2.5%. In Seattle, patients joined the study during active infection and were tracked longitudinally. The sequenced sample consisted of peripheral blood. This receptor was obtained from a man aged 70-80 years with COVID-19, enrolled during active disease.

The CDR3 sequence is CASSSEPENPGGSPLHF. The DNA of the CDR3 is TGCGCCAGCAGCTCGGAACCCGAGAACCCAGGGGGTTCACCCCTCCACTTT. The chain joins TRBV5-1 to TRBJ1-6; 7 positions match TRBD1. Germline lookup yields CDR1 SGHRS and CDR2 YFSETQ. The CDR3 runs to 17 residues. Trimming removed 3 bases from V and 9 bases from J; junction bases left unmatched: 15.